What follows are 18 T cell receptor beta chains derived from one specimen sequenced in a study of cytomegalovirus exposure and HLA in healthy donors. The PCR contained 60 Vbeta and 13 Jbeta primers. The assay was immunoSEQ multiplex PCR, and TCRdb's table has in-frame clones only and misses some. Its listing shows approximately 80,000 clones. Sequencing used PBMCs. The source is a woman aged 30 to 39 in good health and CMV-seronegative.

CDR3 in DNA: TGTGCCAGCAGGGAGGGTCCGAACTATGGCTACACCTTC. It specifies CASREGPNYGYTF. The gene calls are TRBV5-4 and TRBJ1-2; D is unresolved. The germline V gene encodes CDR1 SGHNT and CDR2 YYREEE (reference sequence). The CDR3 sequence is 13 residues long. Trimming removed 5 bases from V and 2 bases from J, with 10 bases in between.

The rearrangement joins TRBV5-5 to TRBJ2-3, with 8 positions matching TRBD1. CDR1 and CDR2 from the germline V gene are SGHKS and YYEKEE (reference sequence). Trimming took 2 bases from V and 5 from J; bases not matched to a gene: 4. The CDR3 loop spans 14 amino acids. The chain's CDR3 is CASSLQGVQDTQYF. The CDR3 DNA reads as TGTGCCAGCAGCTTACAGGGGGTTCAAGATACGCAGTATTTT.

This chain joins TRBV7-9 and TRBJ1-2, with D tentatively TRBD1 (5 bases). Trimming took 7 bases from V and 6 from J, leaving 12 bases between them. CDR1 and CDR2 from the germline V gene are SEHNR and FQNEAQ (reference sequence). The CDR3 contains 12 residues. The CDR3, as DNA: TGTGCCAGCAACGACGGGGGGAATGGCTACACCTTC. Amino acid sequence: CASNDGGNGYTF.

V gene TRBV6-1 combines with J gene TRBJ2-7; 8 bases are shared with TRBD1. V lost 8 bases and J lost 1; bases outside the gene matches: 10. CDR1 MNHNS and CDR2 SASEGT come from the germline V gene. The CDR3 spans 15 residues. CDR3 loop: CASGSMGQASYEQYF. DNA for the CDR3: TGTGCCAGCGGATCAATGGGACAGGCTTCCTACGAGCAGTACTTC.

V usage is TRBV6-6 and J usage is TRBJ2-7, with TRBD1 matching 11 bases. This CDR3 contains 15 residues. Germline CDR1 is MNHNY and CDR2 is SVGAGI (reference sequence). V trimming: 3 bases; J trimming: 6 bases; junction bases outside the gene matches: 7. CDR3 sequence reads: CASSYDGTGGGEQYF. Written as DNA, the CDR3 is TGTGCCAGCAGTTATGACGGGACAGGGGGGGGCGAGCAGTACTTC.

The V and J genes are TRBV4-1 and TRBJ2-1, with 7 nucleotides matching TRBD1. The CDR3 is 15 amino acids. J was trimmed by 0 bases and V by 1 base; bases with no gene match: 0. Germline V gene lookup returns CDR1 MGHRA and CDR2 YSYEKL. DNA of the CDR3: TGCGCCAGCAGCCAAGGGGACAGCTCCTACAATGAGCAGTTCTTC. Amino acid sequence: CASSQGDSSYNEQFF.

The rearrangement joins TRBV19 to TRBJ2-3; 9 positions match TRBD2. The J segment lost 6 bases and the V segment lost 4 bases, leaving 2 bases of the junction unmatched. Germline CDR1 and CDR2: LNHDA and SQIVND (reference sequence). The CDR3 extends over 13 amino acids. CDR3: CASSTGLADTQYF. Written as DNA, the CDR3 is TGTGCCAGTAGTACAGGACTAGCGGATACGCAGTATTTT. Filled out from reference TRBV19 and TRBJ2-3, the complete variable domain reads DGGITQSPKYLFRKEGQNVTLSCEQNLNHDAMYWYRQDPGQGLRLIYYSQIVNDFQKGDIAEGYSVSREKKESFPLTVTSAQKNPTAFYLCASSTGLADTQYFGPGTRLTVL.

This chain joins TRBV30 and TRBJ1-2; D possibly corresponds to TRBD1 (5 bases). V shed 5 bases and J shed 5 bases, with 15 bases lying between them. The CDR3 is 13 residues long. CDR1 and CDR2 from the germline V gene are GTSNPN and SVGIG (reference sequence). CDR3 nucleotide sequence: TGTGCCTGGGGAAATAAGGCAGGGTATGGCTACACCTTC. It encodes CAWGNKAGYGYTF.

The chain recombines TRBV7-9 with TRBJ2-3, with D tentatively TRBD2 (7 bases). The CDR3 loop spans 15 amino acids. V was trimmed by 3 bases and J by 1 base, leaving 11 bases between them. Germline V gene data show CDR1 as SEHNR and CDR2 as FQNEAQ (reference sequence). CDR3 DNA sequence: TGTGCCAGCAGCTTCGCGGGGGCGGGCACAGATACGCAGTATTTT. This translates into CASSFAGAGTDTQYF.

This chain's CDR3 is CSAGDRAPGELFF. In DNA, the CDR3 is TGCAGCGCCGGGGACAGGGCCCCCGGGGAGCTGTTTTTT. The chain joins TRBV29-1 to TRBJ2-2, with 9 nucleotides matching TRBD1. This CDR3 spans 13 amino acids. Germline CDR1 is SQVTM and CDR2 is ANQGSEA. The J segment lost 6 bases and the V segment lost 7 bases, leaving 6 bases of the junction unmatched.

The chain recombines TRBV25-1 with TRBJ2-2; D not certain. Germline lookup yields CDR1 MGHDK and CDR2 SYGVNS. The V end was cut by 3 bases, the J end by 0 bases, with 8 bases between. The CDR3 length is 15 residues. As DNA, the CDR3 is TGTGCCAGCAGTGACAGTTCCGCGAACACCGGGGAGCTGTTTTTT. This gives the protein CASSDSSANTGELFF.

This chain uses TRBV6-1 with TRBJ2-7, with D maybe TRBD2 (6 bases). Trimming removed 3 bases at V and 3 bases at J, with 12 bases between. The CDR3 is 14 amino acids. Germline CDR1 MNHNS, CDR2 SASEGT. The CDR3 here is CASSDGLAIYEQYF. The CDR3 DNA reads as TGTGCCAGCAGTGATGGGCTAGCGATCTACGAGCAGTACTTC.

The rearrangement links TRBV28 to TRBJ1-1, with D perhaps matching TRBD1 (5 bases). Germline lookup yields CDR1 MDHEN and CDR2 SYDVKM. Trimming left V 2 bases short and J 1 base short, with 11 bases between. This CDR3 has 15 amino acids. The CDR3 region has the DNA TGTGCCAGCAGTTTAGCGGGACTTGGGAACACTGAAGCTTTCTTT. Its protein product is CASSLAGLGNTEAFF. Full variable domain (rest looked up from reference TRBV28 and TRBJ1-1): DVKVTQSSRYLVKRTGEKVFLECVQDMDHENMFWYRQDPGLGLRLIYFSYDVKMKEKGDIPEGYSVSREKKERFSLILESASTNQTSMYLCASSLAGLGNTEAFFGQGTRLTVV.

A remark on this clone: The junction departs from the called germline gene at one end, perhaps through a read error. The chain combines TRBV30 with TRBJ2-2; a possible D gene is TRBD1 (6 bases). CDR3 length: 15 residues. The V gene's germline CDR1 is GTSNPN and CDR2 SVGIG (reference sequence). The DNA for the CDR3 is TGTGCCGGGAGTGTACTCAGGGGGAACACCGGGGAGCTGTTTTTT. This translates into CAGSVLRGNTGELFF.

The rearrangement uses TRBV5-4 and TRBJ2-5; 8 bases are shared with TRBD1. The trim removed 0 bases at V and 2 bases at J, leaving 0 bases unmatched. This CDR3 is built from 14 residues. The V gene's germline CDR1 is SGHNT and CDR2 YYREEE (reference sequence). The CDR3 DNA is TGTGCCAGCAGCTTGGGACAGGGGCAAGAGACCCAGTACTTC. This codes for CASSLGQGQETQYF.

V gene TRBV5-1 combines with J gene TRBJ1-1; D uncertain. Germline-derived CDR1 and CDR2 are SGHRS and YFSETQ. This CDR3 has 14 residues. V gave up 4 bases and J gave up 3 bases, with 13 bases separating them. In DNA, the CDR3 is TGCGCCAGCAGCCCCGGCGGCGGGTACACTGAAGCTTTCTTT. It specifies CASSPGGGYTEAFF.

J is TRBJ1-2 and V is TRBV6-5; 7 bases align to TRBD1. With V trimmed by 4 bases and J by 2 bases, 7 bases remained unmatched. Germline V gives CDR1 MNHEY, CDR2 SVGAGI. The CDR3 totals 15 residues. CDR3 region: CASSSQPGQNYGYTF. CDR3 DNA: TGTGCCAGCAGTTCCCAGCCGGGACAGAACTATGGCTACACCTTC.

This chain connects TRBV5-1 to TRBJ1-2; tentative D call: TRBD1 (5 bases). CDR3 length: 13 residues. The V end was cut by 0 bases, the J end by 5 bases, with 8 bases between. Germline values: CDR1 SGHRS, CDR2 YFSETQ. CDR3 coding DNA: TGCGCCAGCAGCTTGGCCGGGGGGTATGGCTACACCTTC. It specifies CASSLAGGYGYTF.